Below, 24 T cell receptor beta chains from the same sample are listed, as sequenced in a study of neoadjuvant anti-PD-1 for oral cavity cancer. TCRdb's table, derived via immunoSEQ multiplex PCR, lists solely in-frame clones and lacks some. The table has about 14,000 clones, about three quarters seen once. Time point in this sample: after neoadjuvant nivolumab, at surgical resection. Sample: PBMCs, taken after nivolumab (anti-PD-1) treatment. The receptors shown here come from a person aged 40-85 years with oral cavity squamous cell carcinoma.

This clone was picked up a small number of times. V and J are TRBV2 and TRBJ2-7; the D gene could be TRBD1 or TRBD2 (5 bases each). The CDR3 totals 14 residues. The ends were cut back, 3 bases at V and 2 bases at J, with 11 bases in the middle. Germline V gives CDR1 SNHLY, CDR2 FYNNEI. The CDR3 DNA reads TGTGCCAGCAGTGAGAGGGGAAGAGCCTACGAGCAGTACTTC. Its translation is CASSERGRAYEQYF.

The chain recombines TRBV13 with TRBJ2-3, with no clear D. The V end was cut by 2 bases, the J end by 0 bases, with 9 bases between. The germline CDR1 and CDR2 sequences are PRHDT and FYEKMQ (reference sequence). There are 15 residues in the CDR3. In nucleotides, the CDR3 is TGTGCCAGCAGCTTACAGTTGACTAGCACAGATACGCAGTATTTT. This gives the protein CASSLQLTSTDTQYF.

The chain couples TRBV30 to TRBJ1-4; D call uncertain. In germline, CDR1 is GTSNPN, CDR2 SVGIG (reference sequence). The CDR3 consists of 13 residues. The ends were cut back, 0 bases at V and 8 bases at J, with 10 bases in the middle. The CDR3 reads CAWSVVGYEKLFF. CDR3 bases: TGTGCCTGGAGTGTGGTGGGTTACGAAAAACTGTTTTTT.

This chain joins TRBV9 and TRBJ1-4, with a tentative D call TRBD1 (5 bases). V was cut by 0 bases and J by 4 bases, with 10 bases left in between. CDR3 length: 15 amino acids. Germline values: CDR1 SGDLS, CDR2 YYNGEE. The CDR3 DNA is TGTGCCAGCAGCGTAGGGGGCAGTTTTAATGAAAAACTGTTTTTT. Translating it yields CASSVGGSFNEKLFF.

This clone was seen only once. The CDR3 region has the DNA TGTGCCAGTAACCCCGGGATGTCGGGCAGCTCCTACAATGAGCAGTTCTTC. Translating gives CASNPGMSGSSYNEQFF. The V and J genes are TRBV19 and TRBJ2-1; D possibly corresponds to TRBD2 (5 bases). The V gene lost 7 bases and the J gene lost 0 bases, with 19 bases spanning the gap. This CDR3 has 17 amino acids. Per germline, CDR1 LNHDA and CDR2 SQIVND (reference sequence).

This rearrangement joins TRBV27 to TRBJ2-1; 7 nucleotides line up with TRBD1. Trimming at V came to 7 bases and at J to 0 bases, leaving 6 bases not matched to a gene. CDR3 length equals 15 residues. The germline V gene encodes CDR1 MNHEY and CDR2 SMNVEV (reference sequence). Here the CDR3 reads CASKMGQSSYNEQFF. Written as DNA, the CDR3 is TGTGCCAGCAAAATGGGACAGAGCTCCTACAATGAGCAGTTCTTC.

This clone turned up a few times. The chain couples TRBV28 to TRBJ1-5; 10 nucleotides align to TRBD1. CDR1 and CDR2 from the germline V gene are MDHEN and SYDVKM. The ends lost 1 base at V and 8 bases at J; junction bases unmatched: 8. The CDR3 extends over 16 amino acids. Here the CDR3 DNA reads TGTGCCAGCAGTTTATTACAGGGACAGGGGTCGAAGCCCCAGCATTTT. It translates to CASSLLQGQGSKPQHF.

The CDR3 loop reads CSVVGQSSYNEQFF. The DNA of the CDR3 is TGCAGCGTTGTGGGGCAAAGCTCCTACAATGAGCAGTTCTTC. This chain uses TRBV29-1 with TRBJ2-1, with D possibly being TRBD1 (5 bases). Germline CDR1 SQVTM, CDR2 ANQGSEA. V was shortened by 4 bases and J by 0 bases, with 10 bases between the two germline ends. The CDR3 loop spans 14 amino acids.

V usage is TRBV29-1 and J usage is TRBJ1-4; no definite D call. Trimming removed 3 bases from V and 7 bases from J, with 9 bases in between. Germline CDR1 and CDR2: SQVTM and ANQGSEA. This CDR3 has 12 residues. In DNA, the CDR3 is TGCAGCGTTGAGTTCGCGGGTGAAAAACTGTTTTTT. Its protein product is CSVEFAGEKLFF.

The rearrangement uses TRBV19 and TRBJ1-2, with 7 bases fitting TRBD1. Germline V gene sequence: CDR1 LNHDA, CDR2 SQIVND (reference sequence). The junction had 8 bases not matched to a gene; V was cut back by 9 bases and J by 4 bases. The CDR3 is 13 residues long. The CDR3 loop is CASREQGFYGYTF. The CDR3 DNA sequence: TGTGCCAGCCGGGAACAGGGGTTCTATGGCTACACCTTC.

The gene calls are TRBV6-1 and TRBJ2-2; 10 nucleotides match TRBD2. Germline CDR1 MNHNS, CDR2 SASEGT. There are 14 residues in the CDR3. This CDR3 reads CAIEAGGSTGELFF. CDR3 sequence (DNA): TGTGCTATTGAAGCGGGAGGGAGCACCGGGGAGCTGTTTTTT.

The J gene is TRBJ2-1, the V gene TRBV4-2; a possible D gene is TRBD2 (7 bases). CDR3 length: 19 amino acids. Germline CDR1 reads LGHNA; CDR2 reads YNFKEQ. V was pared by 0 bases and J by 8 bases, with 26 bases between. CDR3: CASSQDRGQGGRGNDEQFF. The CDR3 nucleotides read TGTGCCAGCAGCCAAGATAGGGGACAAGGCGGGAGAGGGAATGATGAGCAGTTCTTC.

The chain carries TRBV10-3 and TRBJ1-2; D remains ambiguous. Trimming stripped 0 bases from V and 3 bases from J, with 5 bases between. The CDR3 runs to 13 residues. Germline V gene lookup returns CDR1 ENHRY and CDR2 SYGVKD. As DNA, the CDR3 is TGTGCCATCAGTGAGTCCGGGGACTATGGCTACACCTTC. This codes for CAISESGDYGYTF.

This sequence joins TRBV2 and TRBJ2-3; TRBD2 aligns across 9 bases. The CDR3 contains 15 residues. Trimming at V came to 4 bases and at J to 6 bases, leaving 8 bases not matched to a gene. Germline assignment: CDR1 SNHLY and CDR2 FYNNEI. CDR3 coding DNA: TGTGCCAGCAGTGTGGGCGGGAGGGCCTACGATACGCAGTATTTT. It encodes CASSVGGRAYDTQYF.

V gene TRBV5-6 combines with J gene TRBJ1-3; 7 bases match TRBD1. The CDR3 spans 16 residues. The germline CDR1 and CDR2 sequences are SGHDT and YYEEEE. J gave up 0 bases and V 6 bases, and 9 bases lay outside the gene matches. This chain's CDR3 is CASTRQGSSSGNTIYF. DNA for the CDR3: TGTGCCAGCACCAGACAGGGAAGCTCCTCTGGAAACACCATATATTTT.

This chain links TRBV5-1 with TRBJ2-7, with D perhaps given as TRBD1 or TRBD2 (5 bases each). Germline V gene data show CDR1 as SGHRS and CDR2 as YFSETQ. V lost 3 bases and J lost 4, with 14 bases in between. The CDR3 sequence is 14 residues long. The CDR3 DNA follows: TGCGCCAGCAGCTCCCTCGGGACCGCATACGAGCAGTACTTC. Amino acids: CASSSLGTAYEQYF.

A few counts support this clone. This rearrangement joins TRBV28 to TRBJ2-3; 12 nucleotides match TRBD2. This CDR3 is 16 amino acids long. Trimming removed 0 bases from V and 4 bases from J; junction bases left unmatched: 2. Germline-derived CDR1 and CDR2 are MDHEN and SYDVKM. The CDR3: CASSLWTSGSADTQYF. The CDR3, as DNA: TGTGCCAGCAGTTTATGGACTAGCGGGAGTGCAGATACGCAGTATTTT.

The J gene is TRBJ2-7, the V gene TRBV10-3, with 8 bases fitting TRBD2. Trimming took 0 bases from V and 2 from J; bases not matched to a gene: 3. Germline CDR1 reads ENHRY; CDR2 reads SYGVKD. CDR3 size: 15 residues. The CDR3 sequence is CAISESTGGAYEQYF. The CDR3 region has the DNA TGTGCCATCAGTGAGTCGACGGGAGGGGCCTACGAGCAGTACTTC.

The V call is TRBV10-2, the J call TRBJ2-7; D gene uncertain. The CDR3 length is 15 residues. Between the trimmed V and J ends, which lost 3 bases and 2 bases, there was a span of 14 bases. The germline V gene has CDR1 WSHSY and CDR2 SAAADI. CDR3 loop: CASSDPGHGTYEQYF. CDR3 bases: TGCGCCAGCAGTGACCCGGGCCACGGCACCTACGAGCAGTACTTC.

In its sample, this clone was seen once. CDR3 residues: CAWSPQYEQYF. In DNA, the CDR3 is TGTGCCTGGAGTCCCCAATACGAGCAGTACTTC. The genes are TRBV30 and TRBJ2-7, with no clear D. Germline loops: CDR1 GTSNPN, CDR2 SVGIG (reference sequence). Trimming shortened V by 2 bases and J by 4 bases, and 6 bases separated the two germline ends. The CDR3 runs 11 residues.

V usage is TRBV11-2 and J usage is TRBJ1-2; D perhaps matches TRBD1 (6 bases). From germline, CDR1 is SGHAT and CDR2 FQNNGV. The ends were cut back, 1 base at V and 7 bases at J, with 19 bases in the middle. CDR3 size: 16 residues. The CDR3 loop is CASSLGAYLGGRGYTF. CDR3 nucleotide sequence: TGTGCCAGCAGCTTAGGCGCTTATCTGGGGGGCCGTGGCTACACCTTC.

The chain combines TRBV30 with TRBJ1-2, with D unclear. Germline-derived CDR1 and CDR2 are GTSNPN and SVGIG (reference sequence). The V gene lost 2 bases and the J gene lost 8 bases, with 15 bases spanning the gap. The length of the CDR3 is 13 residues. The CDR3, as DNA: TGTGCCTGGAGTTTCGGACCCCTGGGAGGCTACACCTTC. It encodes CAWSFGPLGGYTF.

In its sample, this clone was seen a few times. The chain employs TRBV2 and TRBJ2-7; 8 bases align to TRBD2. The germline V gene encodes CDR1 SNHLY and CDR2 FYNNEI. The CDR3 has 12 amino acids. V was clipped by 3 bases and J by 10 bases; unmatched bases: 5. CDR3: CASSEILADQYF. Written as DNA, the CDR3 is TGTGCCAGCAGTGAGATACTAGCGGATCAGTACTTC.

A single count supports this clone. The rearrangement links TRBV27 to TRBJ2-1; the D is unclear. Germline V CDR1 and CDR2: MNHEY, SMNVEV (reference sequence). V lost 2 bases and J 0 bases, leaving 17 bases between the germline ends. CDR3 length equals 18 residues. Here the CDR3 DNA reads TGTGCCAGCAGTTTAGTTTCGAGGCGGCAGAGCTCCTACAATGAGCAGTTCTTC. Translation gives CASSLVSRRQSSYNEQFF.